Shown below are 19 T cell receptor beta chains from a single sample sequenced in a study of beta chain features in type 1 diabetes. The entirety of the isolated RNA underwent reverse transcription, so expressed TCRB transcripts were sequenced. Assay used: immunoSEQ multiplex PCR; TCRdb lists only in-frame clones, some missing. This sample carries around 500,000 clones, about an eighth of them seen once, and the ten largest clones take less than 0.06%. The sample comprised naive CD4+ T cells from blood. The origin of the receptors is a woman under 30 in good health.

This clone was found a few times. The chain has TRBV6-6 and TRBJ1-4; D remains unclear. Germline loops: CDR1 MNHNY, CDR2 SVGAGI (reference sequence). V dropped 4 bases and J dropped 8 bases, with 11 bases sitting between them. This CDR3 contains 13 residues. CDR3 DNA: TGTGCCAGCAGTTTTCCGGGGTACGAAAAACTGTTTTTT. It encodes CASSFPGYEKLFF.

This chain uses TRBV2 with TRBJ2-2, with 7 nucleotides matching TRBD1. This CDR3 region has 14 residues. J lost 4 bases, V lost 5 bases, and 4 bases had no gene match. The V gene's germline CDR1 is SNHLY and CDR2 FYNNEI. The chain's CDR3 is CASSRQGPTGELFF. The CDR3 coding sequence is TGTGCCAGCAGTCGACAGGGACCCACCGGGGAGCTGTTTTTT. Full variable domain (missing parts from reference TRBV2 and TRBJ2-2): EPEVTQTPSHQVTQMGQEVILRCVPISNHLYFYWYRQILGQKVEFLVSFYNNEISEKSEIFDDQFSVERPDGSNFTLKIRSTKLEDSAMYFCASSRQGPTGELFFGEGSRLTVL.

The rearrangement links TRBV4-2 to TRBJ2-3; D is possibly TRBD2 (6 bases). CDR1 and CDR2 from the germline V gene are LGHNA and YNFKEQ. The V end lost 4 bases, the J end lost 2 bases, and 16 bases lay between the germline ends. CDR3 length: 16 amino acids. CDR3 protein: CASSRSRGLLTDTQYF. For the CDR3, the DNA is TGTGCCAGCAGCCGATCGCGGGGTTTGCTCACAGATACGCAGTATTTT.

The CDR3 DNA sequence: TGCGCCAGCAGGCCGGGACTAGCGGGACCGGATACGCAGTATTTT. This codes for CASRPGLAGPDTQYF. This rearrangement joins TRBV5-1 to TRBJ2-3; TRBD2 agrees at 13 bases. CDR3 length equals 15 residues. Germline V gene sequence: CDR1 SGHRS, CDR2 YFSETQ. The ends lost 5 bases at V and 6 bases at J; junction bases unmatched: 6.

The rearrangement joins TRBV4-2 to TRBJ2-1; 8 bases line up with TRBD1. The CDR3 runs to 14 residues. J lost 9 bases, V lost 0 bases, and 4 bases had no gene match. Germline lookup yields CDR1 LGHNA and CDR2 YNFKEQ. The CDR3 DNA sequence: TGTGCCAGCAGCCAAGATTGGCAGGGGGCTGAGCAGTTCTTC. Encoded protein: CASSQDWQGAEQFF.

In its sample, this clone was seen a few times. The chain combines TRBV18 with TRBJ2-1; no firm D call. This CDR3 spans 11 amino acids. V was cut by 8 bases and J by 5 bases, with 7 bases left in between. Germline lookup yields CDR1 KGHSH and CDR2 LQKENI. The DNA of the CDR3 is TGTGCCAGCACCACAGACAATGAGCAGTTCTTC. This translates into CASTTDNEQFF.

J is TRBJ2-6 and V is TRBV7-2; weak D call: TRBD1 (5 bases). The CDR3 consists of 16 residues. Germline V gene sequence: CDR1 SGHTA, CDR2 FQGNSA. Trimming shortened V by 3 bases and J by 0 bases, and 9 bases separated the two germline ends. CDR3 DNA: TGTGCCAGCAGCTTGACAGTTACCTCTGGGGCCAACGTCCTGACTTTC. This sequence encodes CASSLTVTSGANVLTF.

This clone turned up a few times. This chain connects TRBV28 to TRBJ2-1; TRBD1 matches at 7 bases. J gave up 2 bases and V 2 bases, and 0 bases lay outside the gene matches. The CDR3 totals 14 residues. Germline CDR1 is MDHEN and CDR2 is SYDVKM. As DNA, the CDR3 is TGTGCCAGCAGTTTACAGGGGGCCTACAATGAGCAGTTCTTC. This codes for CASSLQGAYNEQFF.

With respect to this clone: Additional DNA sequences in this sample encode the identical CDR3. The CDR3 reads CASSLVPGGYEQYF. CDR3 DNA sequence: TGCGCCAGCAGCTTGGTTCCGGGGGGCTACGAGCAGTACTTC. The chain links TRBV5-1 to TRBJ2-7, with TRBD2 identical over 7 bases. Losses at the gene ends were 0 bases for V and 3 bases for J; bases not matched to a gene: 3. The length of the CDR3 is 14 residues. The germline gives CDR1 SGHRS, CDR2 YFSETQ.

The sample holds a few counts of this clone. The rearrangement links TRBV5-1 to TRBJ1-1, with TRBD1 identical over 9 bases. The CDR3 runs 15 residues. V shed 4 bases, J shed 6 bases, and the junction held 10 bases outside the gene matches. The V gene's germline CDR1 is SGHRS and CDR2 YFSETQ. The CDR3 DNA reads as TGCGCCAGCAGCCCGCGCCGACAGGGGGAGGCTGAAGCTTTCTTT. Its translation is CASSPRRQGEAEAFF.

This CDR3 reads CASSSLGRETQYF. The CDR3 DNA reads TGTGCCAGCAGCTCCCTCGGCCGGGAGACCCAGTACTTC. This chain links TRBV7-2 with TRBJ2-5; no reliable D call. The CDR3 has 13 residues. CDR1 and CDR2 from the germline V gene are SGHTA and FQGNSA. The V and J ends lost 4 bases and 5 bases respectively, with 11 bases between them.

This clone was observed a handful of times. J is TRBJ2-4 and V is TRBV6-1, with no clear D. The germline V gene has CDR1 MNHNS and CDR2 SASEGT. The CDR3 is 13 residues long. V lost 3 bases, J lost 0 bases, and 3 bases lay in between. In DNA form, the CDR3 reads TGTGCCAGCAGTGATTTAGCCAAAAACATTCAGTACTTC. It is translated as CASSDLAKNIQYF.

This sequence joins TRBV7-2 and TRBJ2-7; TRBD2 matches 9 bases. Germline V gene data show CDR1 as SGHTA and CDR2 as FQGNSA. J lost 4 bases, V lost 0 bases, and 4 bases had no gene match. The CDR3 is made up of 15 amino acids. DNA for the CDR3: TGTGCCAGCAGCTTAGCCGCTAGCGGGACTTACGAGCAGTACTTC. It is translated as CASSLAASGTYEQYF.

In this sample, this clone turned up a few times. The chain has TRBV29-1 and TRBJ2-5; D may correspond to TRBD1 or TRBD2 (6 bases each). This CDR3 contains 12 residues. With 2 bases removed from V and 9 bases from J, the gap between germline ends came to 13 bases. Looked up from germline, CDR1 is SQVTM and CDR2 is ANQGSEA. The CDR3 DNA is TGCAGCGTTGAATCGGGGGCAACGTCCCAGTACTTC. It codes for CSVESGATSQYF.

This clone has just one count. This chain links TRBV29-1 with TRBJ2-7, with D tentatively TRBD1 (6 bases). The CDR3 loop spans 13 amino acids. Per the germline V gene, CDR1 is SQVTM and CDR2 is ANQGSEA. V was pared by 4 bases and J by 0 bases, with 10 bases between. The CDR3: CSVGVGGSYEQYF. The CDR3, as DNA: TGCAGCGTTGGTGTAGGGGGCTCCTACGAGCAGTACTTC.

This clone came up a few times. The rearrangement links TRBV9 to TRBJ2-1; no reliable D call. The CDR3 has 12 amino acids. Trimming stripped 4 bases from V and 10 bases from J, with 12 bases between. Germline CDR1 reads SGDLS; CDR2 reads YYNGEE. CDR3 amino acids: CASSSALTEQFF. The CDR3 DNA is TGTGCCAGCAGCTCCGCTCTTACCGAGCAGTTCTTC.

This clone was recorded many times. CDR3 sequence reads: CASSRGQGASIQYF. DNA for the CDR3: TGTGCCAGCAGCCGAGGACAGGGGGCAAGCATTCAGTACTTC. V usage is TRBV14 and J usage is TRBJ2-4, with TRBD1 identical over 11 bases. CDR1 is SGHDN, CDR2 FVKESK, per germline. The V and J ends lost 4 bases and 9 bases, in that order; junction bases with no gene match: 5. The CDR3 consists of 14 residues.

This chain links TRBV6-5 with TRBJ2-7; D is uncertain. V shed 0 bases and J shed 5 bases, with 11 bases lying between them. Per germline, CDR1 MNHEY and CDR2 SVGAGI. This CDR3 has 14 residues. CDR3 protein: CASSYSMVGDEQYF. The CDR3 DNA reads as TGTGCCAGCAGTTACTCAATGGTGGGCGACGAGCAGTACTTC.

A few counts support this clone. V gene TRBV21-1 combines with J gene TRBJ2-7; the table's D call of TRBD2 was not tested on the DNA. TRBV21-1 is described as a pseudogene. The CDR3 runs to 8 residues. The CDR3 spells CASCSLDF. The CDR3 region has the DNA TGTGCCAGCTGCAGTCTTGACTTC.